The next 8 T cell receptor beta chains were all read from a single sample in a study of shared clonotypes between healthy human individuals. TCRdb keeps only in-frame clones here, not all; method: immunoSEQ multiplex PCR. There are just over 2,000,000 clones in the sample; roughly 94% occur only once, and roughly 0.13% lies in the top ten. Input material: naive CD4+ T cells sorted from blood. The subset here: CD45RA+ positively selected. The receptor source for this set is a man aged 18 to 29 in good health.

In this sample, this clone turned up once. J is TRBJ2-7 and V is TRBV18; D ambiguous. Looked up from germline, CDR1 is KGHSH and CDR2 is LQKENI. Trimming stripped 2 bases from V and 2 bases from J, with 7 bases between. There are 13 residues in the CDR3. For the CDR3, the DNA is TGTGCCAGCTCACCAACCAGAGCCTACGAGCAGTACTTC. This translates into CASSPTRAYEQYF.

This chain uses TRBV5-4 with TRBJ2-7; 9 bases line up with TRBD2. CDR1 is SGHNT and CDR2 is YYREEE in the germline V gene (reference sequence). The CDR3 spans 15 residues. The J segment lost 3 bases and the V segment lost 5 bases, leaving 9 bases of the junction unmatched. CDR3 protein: CASSSSSGTVYEQYF. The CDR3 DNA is TGTGCCAGCAGTTCCTCTAGCGGGACGGTCTACGAGCAGTACTTC.

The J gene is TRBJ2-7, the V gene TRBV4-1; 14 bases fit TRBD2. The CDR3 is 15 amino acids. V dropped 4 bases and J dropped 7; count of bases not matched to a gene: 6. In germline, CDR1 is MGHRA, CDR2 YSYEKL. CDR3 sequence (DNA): TGCGCCAGCAGCCGTGGACTAGCGGGGGGAGGTGAGCAGTACTTC. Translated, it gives CASSRGLAGGGEQYF.

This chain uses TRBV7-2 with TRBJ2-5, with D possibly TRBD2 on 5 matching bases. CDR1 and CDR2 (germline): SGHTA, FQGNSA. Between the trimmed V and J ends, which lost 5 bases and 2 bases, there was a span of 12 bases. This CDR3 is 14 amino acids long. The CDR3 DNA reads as TGTGCCAGCAGCCGACGGACGGGACAAGAGACCCAGTACTTC. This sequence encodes CASSRRTGQETQYF.

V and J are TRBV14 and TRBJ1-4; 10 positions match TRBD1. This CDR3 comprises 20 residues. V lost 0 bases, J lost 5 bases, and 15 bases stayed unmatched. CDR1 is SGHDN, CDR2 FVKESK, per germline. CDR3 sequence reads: CASSQEPRRDRGAFNEKLFF. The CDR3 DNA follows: TGTGCCAGCAGCCAAGAGCCCAGAAGGGACAGGGGTGCCTTCAATGAAAAACTGTTTTTT.

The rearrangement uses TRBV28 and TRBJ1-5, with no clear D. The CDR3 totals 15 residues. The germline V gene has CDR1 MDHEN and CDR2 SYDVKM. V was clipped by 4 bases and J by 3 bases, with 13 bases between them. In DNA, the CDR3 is TGTGCCAGCAGTTCGGTGGGTCACTTCAATCAGCCCCAGCATTTT. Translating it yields CASSSVGHFNQPQHF.

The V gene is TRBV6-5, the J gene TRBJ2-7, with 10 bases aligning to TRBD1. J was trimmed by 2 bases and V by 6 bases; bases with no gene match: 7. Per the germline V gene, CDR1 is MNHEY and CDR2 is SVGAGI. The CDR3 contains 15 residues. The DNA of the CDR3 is TGTGCCAGCAGCTTCACCGGGACAGGGGCCTACGAGCAGTACTTC. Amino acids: CASSFTGTGAYEQYF.

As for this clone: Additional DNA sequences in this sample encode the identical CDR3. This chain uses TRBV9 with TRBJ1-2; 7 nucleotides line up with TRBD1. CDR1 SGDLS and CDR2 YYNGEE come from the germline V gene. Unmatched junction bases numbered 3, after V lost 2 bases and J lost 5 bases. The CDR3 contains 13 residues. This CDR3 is CASSVSQGYGYTF. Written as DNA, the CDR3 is TGTGCCAGCAGCGTGTCACAGGGGTATGGCTACACCTTC.